The 5 T cell receptor beta chains below all came from one sample that was sequenced in a study of TIL therapy for anti-PD-1-resistant metastatic lung cancer (dated by TCRdb to the early 2020s). TCR beta CDR3 regions were amplified from genomic DNA by bias-controlled multiplex PCR with the immunoSEQ v3 hsTCRB kit. TCRdb's version of the immuneACCESS table is confined to in-frame rearrangements and falls short of the full clone set. An unresolved V gene accounts for under half of the shortfall where checked; the remainder is of unknown origin. Recorded for this sample are about 13,000 clones; approximately 71% of them occurred a single time. The ten largest clones represent roughly 9% of the sample. The time point label, read with the paper, signifies: pre-treatment sample, taken before nivolumab and TIL therapy. Excised metastases, mostly pleural nodules or supraclavicular lymph nodes, were used as baseline tumor samples and were taken from the same resection from which TIL were grown.

This sample comprised tumor tissue, obtained at baseline. These receptors were taken from a woman aged 30-79 years with non-small cell lung cancer.

This clone rates as medium-sized. The chain has TRBV7-9 and TRBJ1-2; D might be TRBD1 (5 bases). Germline V lookup: CDR1 SEHNR, CDR2 FQNEAQ (reference sequence). This CDR3 has 16 residues. The ends were cut back, 2 bases at V and 4 bases at J, with 17 bases in the middle. This chain's CDR3 is CASSLTFGARGYGYTF. CDR3 nucleotide sequence: TGTGCCAGCAGCTTAACTTTTGGGGCCCGGGGCTATGGCTACACCTTC.

The rearrangement links TRBV14 to TRBJ2-5, with D tentatively TRBD1 (6 bases). The V and J ends lost 3 bases and 4 bases respectively, with 12 bases between them. In germline, CDR1 is SGHDN, CDR2 FVKESK. The CDR3 totals 14 residues. CDR3 residues: CASSQEWGRETQYF. CDR3 in DNA: TGTGCCAGCAGCCAGGAATGGGGGCGAGAGACCCAGTACTTC.

The J gene is TRBJ2-7, the V gene TRBV5-5; D might be TRBD1 or TRBD2, each matching 5 bases. V was cut by 3 bases and J by 7 bases, with 14 bases left in between. Germline loops: CDR1 SGHKS, CDR2 YYEKEE (reference sequence). The CDR3 runs to 13 residues. In DNA, the CDR3 is TGTGCCAGCAGCTCCGGGACCCAGAAGGAGCAGTACTTC. Translating gives CASSSGTQKEQYF.

The chain couples TRBV4-1 to TRBJ2-5; D is unclear. The CDR3 has 15 residues. Germline V gene sequence: CDR1 MGHRA, CDR2 YSYEKL. The V end lost 4 bases, the J end lost 4 bases, and 16 bases lay between the germline ends. Here the CDR3 DNA reads TGCGCCAGCAGCCTCCTCCCCGGGTGGCGAGAGACCCAGTACTTC. This gives the protein CASSLLPGWRETQYF.

The chain employs TRBV28 and TRBJ1-2, with unresolved D. V lost 6 bases and J 0 bases, leaving 11 bases between the germline ends. This CDR3 region has 14 residues. Germline V CDR1 and CDR2: MDHEN, SYDVKM. In DNA form, the CDR3 reads TGTGCCAGCAGCCGAGGGCGGGCTAACTATGGCTACACCTTC. It codes for CASSRGRANYGYTF.